The 2 T cell receptor beta chains given below trace back to one sample, sequenced in a study of T cells after yellow fever vaccination. MiXCR, run by TCRdb on the 5' RACE reads, gives a single entry per CDR3 protein. The top ten clones hold under 20% of a sample with 300,000 to 400,000 distinct CDR3 sequences, over 8% of them seen once. The sequenced sample was PBMCs, obtained on the day of the first yellow fever vaccination. Source of these receptors: a man aged 18 to 30 who received the YFV17D yellow fever vaccine.

This rearrangement joins TRBV20-1 to TRBJ2-7; D gene unclear. Germline CDR1 and CDR2: DFQATT and SNEGSKA (reference sequence). The CDR3 length is 14 residues. Trimming removed 5 bases from V and 1 base from J, with 15 bases in between. This CDR3 is CSADDPLGSYEQYV. Written as DNA, the CDR3 is TGCAGTGCTGACGACCCCCTCGGGTCCTACGAGCAGTACGTC.

The chain combines TRBV6-1 with TRBJ1-3; no clear D gene. The CDR3 is 14 amino acids. Germline assignment: CDR1 MNHNS and CDR2 SASEGT. V lost 10 bases and J 2 bases, leaving 15 bases between the germline ends. The CDR3 DNA follows: TGTGCCACCCGGAGAGGGCCGGCTGGAAACACCATATATTTT. Translation gives CATRRGPAGNTIYF.